This entry features one T cell receptor beta chain sequence. Germline loops: CDR1 SGHRS, CDR2 YFSETQ. V was pared by 5 bases and J by 0 bases, with 9 bases between. This CDR3 has 15 amino acids. The sample comes from a study of shared clonotypes between healthy human individuals. Assay execution took place at the deep level. Authors' data handling: Filtering differed for immunoSEQ, which gave only junction sequences without quality scores. TCRdb keeps only in-frame clones here, not all; method: immunoSEQ multiplex PCR. Clonal size and the V and J genes are those of that table, whereas D and trimming came from the DNA. This table has approximately 500,000 clones, about 79% appearing once.

Input material: PBMCs. The chain couples TRBV5-1 to TRBJ2-6; D possibly corresponds to TRBD1 (5 bases). This clonotype originated in a woman aged 40 to 50 in good health. Some clones in this sample may be carry-over from other donors' samples. The CDR3 bases are TGCGCCAGCAGAGGGGCTAACTCTGGGGCCAACGTCCTGACTTTC. Protein product: CASRGANSGANVLTF.